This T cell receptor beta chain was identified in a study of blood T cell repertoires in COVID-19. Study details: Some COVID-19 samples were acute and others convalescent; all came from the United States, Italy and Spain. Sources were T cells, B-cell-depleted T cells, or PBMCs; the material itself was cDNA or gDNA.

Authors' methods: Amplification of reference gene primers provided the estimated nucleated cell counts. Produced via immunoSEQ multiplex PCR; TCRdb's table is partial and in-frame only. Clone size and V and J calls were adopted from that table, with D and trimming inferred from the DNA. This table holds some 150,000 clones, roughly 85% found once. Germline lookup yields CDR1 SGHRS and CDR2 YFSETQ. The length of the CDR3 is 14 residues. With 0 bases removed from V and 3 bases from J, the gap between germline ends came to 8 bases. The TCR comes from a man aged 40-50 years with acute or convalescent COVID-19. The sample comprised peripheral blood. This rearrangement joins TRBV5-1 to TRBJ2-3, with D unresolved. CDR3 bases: TGCGCCAGCAGCTTGGTTCAGGCGACAGATACGCAGTATTTT. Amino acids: CASSLVQATDTQYF.